This entry lists 21 T cell receptor beta chains sequenced from one sample in a study of molecular identifiers for immune sequencing clone quantification. One entry per CDR3 protein, called by TCRdb with MiXCR from the PCR reads. The sample consists of about 500,000 distinct CDR3 sequences, 20% to 25% of them appearing once. Sequenced: naive CD8+ T cells from blood, with Jurkat cell RNA spiked in. The subset is: FACS-sorted CD8+CD4-CCR7+CD45RA+ naive T cells. The source is a human donor in good health. Some libraries in this study had Jurkat cell RNA spiked in.

This chain links TRBV5-4 with TRBJ2-7; D ambiguous. CDR1 is SGHNT, CDR2 YYREEE, per germline (reference sequence). Trimming left V 0 bases short and J 0 bases short, with 10 bases between. The CDR3 spans 15 residues. This chain's CDR3 is CASSLELVPSYEQYF. The DNA for the CDR3 is TGTGCCAGCAGCTTGGAACTTGTCCCCTCCTACGAGCAGTACTTC.

This clonotype was observed many times. This chain connects TRBV6-5 to TRBJ2-7; no reliable D call. V lost 2 bases to trimming and J lost 3 bases, with 11 bases between them. Germline CDR1 MNHEY, CDR2 SVGAGI. This CDR3 has 14 amino acids. CDR3: CASSYAEQLYEQYF. The CDR3 DNA is TGTGCCAGCAGTTACGCAGAACAGCTCTACGAGCAGTACTTC.

This clonotype was seen only a few times. The chain couples TRBV27 to TRBJ2-1, with 7 bases matching TRBD1. J gave up 7 bases and V 6 bases, and 6 bases lay outside the gene matches. The CDR3 consists of 13 residues. Germline lookup yields CDR1 MNHEY and CDR2 SMNVEV (reference sequence). This CDR3 reads CASSFGTANEQFF. The CDR3, as DNA: TGTGCCAGCAGCTTCGGGACAGCTAATGAGCAGTTCTTC.

As concerns this clonotype: With a much larger clone just one base away, this may be a read error. As the CDR3 is not closed by the conserved phenylalanine or tryptophan, this likely results from a read error. This chain connects TRBV27 to TRBJ1-2, with D possibly matching TRBD1 (6 bases). The CDR3 length is 14 residues. Trimming stripped 2 bases from V and 3 bases from J, with 10 bases between. The germline CDR1 and CDR2 sequences are MNHEY and SMNVEV (reference sequence). The CDR3 nucleotides read TGTGCCAGCAGTTTAATCGCAGGGGACTATGGCTACACCCTC. Translation: CASSLIAGDYGYTL.

This clonotype was picked up many times. This chain links TRBV7-9 with TRBJ2-2, with D perhaps TRBD1 or TRBD2 (5 bases each). CDR1 and CDR2 from the germline V gene are SEHNR and FQNEAQ (reference sequence). The CDR3 is 17 residues long. V was clipped by 4 bases and J by 0 bases, with 15 bases between them. The CDR3 reads CASSSPWDGTNTGELFF. For the CDR3, the DNA is TGTGCCAGCAGCTCCCCATGGGACGGAACGAACACCGGGGAGCTGTTTTTT.

The table lists this clonotype with many counts. This chain connects TRBV7-6 to TRBJ2-7; D might be TRBD2 (6 bases). Germline CDR1 SGHVS, CDR2 FNYEAQ. The CDR3 runs to 14 residues. Between the trimmed V and J ends, which lost 1 base and 3 bases, there was a span of 10 bases. The CDR3 sequence: CASSLVVGGYEQYF. The CDR3 nucleotides are TGTGCCAGCAGCTTAGTGGTCGGGGGCTACGAGCAGTACTTC. The full variable domain, in which reference TRBV7-6 and TRBJ2-7 provide the parts outside the CDR3, is GAGVSQSPRYKVTKRGQDVALRCDPISGHVSLYWYRQALGQGPEFLTYFNYEAQQDKSGLPNDRFSAERPEGSISTLTIQRTEQRDSAMYRCASSLVVGGYEQYFGPGTRLTVT.

The chain combines TRBV7-9 with TRBJ1-1; TRBD1 is a possible D gene (5 bases). CDR3 length: 15 amino acids. Trimming cost V 5 bases and J 0 bases, with 13 bases left between them. Germline V gene sequence: CDR1 SEHNR, CDR2 FQNEAQ (reference sequence). The CDR3 reads CASSMEQGMNTEAFF. The CDR3, as DNA: TGTGCCAGCAGCATGGAGCAGGGCATGAACACTGAAGCTTTCTTT.

J is TRBJ2-7 and V is TRBV11-2; maybe TRBD1 (5 bases). The CDR3 runs to 17 residues. Germline V gene data show CDR1 as SGHAT and CDR2 as FQNNGV. The germline V and J ends were trimmed by 5 bases and 1 base, with 21 bases remaining between them. CDR3 in DNA: TGTGCCAGCAGCGAAACTAAGGGGAAGACATATTCCTACGAGCAGTACTTC. It codes for CASSETKGKTYSYEQYF.

The J gene is TRBJ2-3, the V gene TRBV18; no clear D gene. Germline loops: CDR1 KGHSH, CDR2 LQKENI. This CDR3 is built from 13 residues. V lost 1 base, J lost 4 bases, and 6 bases lay in between. The CDR3, as DNA: TGTGCCAGCTCACCACTGTCGGCAGATACGCAGTATTTT. This encodes CASSPLSADTQYF.

The chain couples TRBV27 to TRBJ2-5; D possibly corresponds to TRBD2 (6 bases). From germline, CDR1 is MNHEY and CDR2 SMNVEV (reference sequence). V was trimmed by 3 bases and J by 5 bases, leaving 22 bases between them. The CDR3 spans 17 residues. The CDR3 DNA is TGTGCCAGCAGTTTTGGTCCCGGGACTCCAGGCGGGGAGACCCAGTACTTC. It encodes CASSFGPGTPGGETQYF.

The V and J genes are TRBV6-2 or TRBV6-3 and TRBJ2-1; D gene uncertain. The CDR3 length is 15 residues. CDR1 and CDR2 from the germline V gene are MNHEY and SVGEGT. Trimming took 7 bases from V and 1 from J, leaving 14 bases between them. The DNA of the CDR3 is TGTGCCAGCACCGAGGACGCCGCGTCCTACAATGAGCAGTTCTTC. It yields the protein CASTEDAASYNEQFF.

The chain uses TRBV9 and TRBJ1-6; 8 bases fit TRBD1. CDR3 length: 16 residues. The germline gives CDR1 SGDLS, CDR2 YYNGEE. With V trimmed by 0 bases and J by 7 bases, 6 bases remained unmatched. The CDR3 DNA is TGTGCCAGCAGCGTAGATCCCTGGGACAGGAATTCACCCCTCCACTTT. Translation: CASSVDPWDRNSPLHF.

This clonotype has ten or more counts. The rearrangement joins TRBV7-9 to TRBJ1-1, with 7 positions matching TRBD1. Germline values: CDR1 SEHNR, CDR2 FQNEAQ (reference sequence). This CDR3 is built from 16 residues. Unmatched junction bases numbered 10, after V lost 3 bases and J lost 3 bases. Written as DNA, the CDR3 is TGTGCCAGCAGCTTGTGGACAGGTTATGTGGACACTGAAGCTTTCTTT. It codes for CASSLWTGYVDTEAFF.

This clonotype was picked up many times. The V call is TRBV2, the J call TRBJ1-1; D is uncertain. CDR1 SNHLY and CDR2 FYNNEI come from the germline V gene. The V end was cut by 3 bases, the J end by 1 base, with 9 bases between. This CDR3 region has 14 residues. This CDR3 reads CASSEFQANTEAFF. CDR3 in DNA: TGTGCCAGCAGTGAGTTTCAGGCGAACACTGAAGCTTTCTTT.

This clonotype has a count of ten or more. The chain has TRBV7-6 and TRBJ2-7; TRBD1 might be the D (6 bases). Trimming removed 5 bases from V and 4 bases from J, with 12 bases in between. The CDR3 loop spans 13 amino acids. Germline V gives CDR1 SGHVS, CDR2 FNYEAQ. CDR3 in amino acids: CASSVGQPYEQYF. CDR3 DNA sequence: TGTGCCAGCAGCGTCGGACAGCCATACGAGCAGTACTTC.

Concerning this clonotype: This may stem from a read error, because a much larger clone lies one nucleotide away. The CDR3 end shows no conserved phenylalanine or tryptophan, and so a read error is likely. The V gene is TRBV6-6, the J gene TRBJ2-7; D is uncertain. The V and J ends lost 6 bases and 4 bases respectively, with 16 bases between them. The CDR3 totals 14 residues. CDR1 is MNHNY, CDR2 SVGAGI, per germline (reference sequence). CDR3 sequence: CASSPGKIIYEQYL. DNA for the CDR3: TGTGCCAGCAGCCCAGGAAAGATTATTTACGAGCAGTACCTC.

This chain connects TRBV10-3 to TRBJ2-7; no clear D. Germline loops: CDR1 ENHRY, CDR2 SYGVKD. CDR3 length: 16 residues. Trimming took 4 bases from V and 0 from J, leaving 16 bases between them. The CDR3 nucleotides read TGTGCCATCAGTGGTTCCATAATCGGTTCCTCCTACGAGCAGTACTTC. This codes for CAISGSIIGSSYEQYF.

This rearrangement joins TRBV30 to TRBJ2-7, with unresolved D. The CDR3 sequence is 11 residues long. CDR1 GTSNPN and CDR2 SVGIG come from the germline V gene (reference sequence). V was clipped by 5 bases and J by 3 bases, with 8 bases between them. Here the CDR3 reads CAWGYNYEQYF. In nucleotides, the CDR3 is TGTGCCTGGGGGTATAACTACGAGCAGTACTTC.

This clonotype was picked up a small number of times. This chain connects TRBV12-3 or TRBV12-4 to TRBJ2-5, with 11 bases lining up with TRBD2. V shed 6 bases and J 3 bases; nucleotides not matched to a gene: 6. The CDR3 contains 15 residues. As DNA, the CDR3 is TGTGCCAGCAGCCTTAGCGGGGGGGCCGAAGAGACCCAGTACTTC. Translation: CASSLSGGAEETQYF.

There are a few counts of this clonotype. The V gene is TRBV6-5, the J gene TRBJ2-3; 8 positions agree with TRBD1. V lost 4 bases to trimming and J lost 1 base; unmatched junction nucleotides: 10. CDR3 length equals 17 residues. CDR1 is MNHEY, CDR2 SVGAGI, per germline. The CDR3, as DNA: TGTGCCAGCAGTTCCGACCAGGGGGCTAGCGGCACAGATACGCAGTATTTT. This codes for CASSSDQGASGTDTQYF.

In regard to this clonotype: A much larger clone differs by one base, so this may be a read error. The chain is built from TRBV11-3 and TRBJ2-5; D gene ambiguous. Trimming took 5 bases from V and 11 from J, leaving 21 bases between them. Per germline, CDR1 SGHNT and CDR2 YENEEA. CDR3 size: 14 residues. CDR3 sequence (DNA): TGTGCCAGCAGCCCGAGAAGCTCCTACAATGAGCAGTACTTC. Encoded protein: CASSPRSSYNEQYF.